This T cell receptor beta chain was recovered during a study of shared clonotypes between healthy human individuals. Across the study: Sampling drew on donors who were a couple of women and three men aged 18 to 49. Each donor had three CD4 naive, three CD4 memory, two CD8 naive and one CD8 memory plate.

CD45RO-negative CD8 cells positively selected for CCR7 made up the naive population, which excluded terminally differentiated effector memory CD45RA+ cells. A remark on this clone: Its antigen is as yet unknown.

General study points: Relative to memory subsets, naive subsets generally showed larger estimated richness.

V shed 4 bases and J 0 bases; nucleotides not matched to a gene: 7. Germline loops: CDR1 SGHAT, CDR2 FQNNGV. The CDR3 is made up of 19 amino acids. Using immunoSEQ multiplex PCR, the repertoire was profiled, and TCRdb retains in-frame clones only, with some absent. The profile shows more than 2 million clones, 80% to 95% of them singletons. Sequenced: naive CD8+ T cells from PBMCs. The chain employs TRBV11-2 and TRBJ2-6; the match to TRBD2 covers 12 bases. This TCR was recovered from a man aged 18 to 29 in good health. Some clones in this sample may be carry-over from other donors' samples. The CDR3 here is CASSSRTSGVRSGANVLTF. The CDR3 bases are TGTGCCAGCAGCTCTCGGACTAGCGGGGTGCGCTCTGGGGCCAACGTCCTGACTTTC.